The 18 T cell receptor beta chains below come from one sample, sequenced in a study of response to subunit inactivated influenza vaccine. From the RT-PCR reads, TCRdb called clonotypes with MiXCR, one entry per CDR3 protein. The sample lists about 190,000 distinct CDR3 sequences, around an eighth seen once, with approximately 25% in the top ten. Sample: CD8+ T cells sorted from PBMCs, taken 4 to 6 days after vaccination. All receptors come from a middle-aged man who received an inactivated influenza vaccine.

This clonotype appeared many times. This sequence joins TRBV29-1 and TRBJ2-7; 8 positions match TRBD1. J was trimmed by 2 bases and V by 1 base; bases with no gene match: 7. The CDR3 is 15 residues long. The V gene's germline CDR1 is SQVTM and CDR2 ANQGSEA. The CDR3 spells CSVEATGTGTYEQYF. CDR3 DNA: TGCAGCGTTGAAGCGACCGGGACAGGTACCTACGAGCAGTACTTC.

This clonotype was observed a few times. The rearrangement links TRBV4-3 to TRBJ2-7; maybe TRBD1 (5 bases). The CDR3 loop spans 13 amino acids. The germline CDR1 and CDR2 sequences are LGHNA and YSLEER. The V end lost 1 base, the J end lost 5 bases, and 9 bases lay between the germline ends. The CDR3 sequence: CASSQARTHEQYF. The CDR3 nucleotides read TGCGCCAGCAGCCAAGCGCGGACACACGAGCAGTACTTC.

The chain is built from TRBV6-2 or TRBV6-3 and TRBJ2-7; possible D gene TRBD1, 6 bases. Germline V gene lookup returns CDR1 MNHEY and CDR2 SVGEGT. The V gene lost 2 bases and the J gene lost 2 bases, with 7 bases spanning the gap. CDR3 length: 13 amino acids. The CDR3 coding sequence is TGTGCCAGCAGTTACGAGGGGGCCTACGAGCAGTACTTC. Its translation is CASSYEGAYEQYF.

The rearrangement links TRBV3-1 to TRBJ2-4; D possibly corresponds to TRBD2 (6 bases). The CDR3 loop spans 15 amino acids. Per the germline V gene, CDR1 is LGHDT and CDR2 is YNNKEL (reference sequence). V lost 4 bases and J lost 7, with 17 bases in between. CDR3 sequence reads: CASSRSVGGTNIQYF. CDR3 nucleotide sequence: TGTGCCAGCAGCCGCTCCGTGGGGGGAACGAACATTCAGTACTTC.

This clonotype was found a few times. V and J are TRBV5-1 and TRBJ2-2, with TRBD1 matching 9 bases. Losses at the gene ends were 4 bases for V and 3 bases for J; bases not matched to a gene: 4. CDR3 length: 15 amino acids. From germline, CDR1 is SGHRS and CDR2 YFSETQ. The CDR3 DNA is TGCGCCAGCAGCCGACGGACAGGGGACACCGGGGAGCTGTTTTTT. Translation gives CASSRRTGDTGELFF.

This clonotype was counted between two and nine times. The rearrangement links TRBV5-8 to TRBJ2-1; the D gene is possibly TRBD2 (6 bases). Between the trimmed V and J ends, which lost 2 bases and 12 bases, there was a span of 21 bases. This CDR3 comprises 15 residues. Per the germline V gene, CDR1 is SGHTS and CDR2 is YDEGEE. The CDR3 reads CASSFRAPLTGGQFF. The CDR3 region has the DNA TGTGCCAGCAGCTTCCGGGCCCCCCTCACCGGGGGGCAGTTCTTC.

The chain employs TRBV27 and TRBJ2-1; D is uncertain. Germline loops: CDR1 MNHEY, CDR2 SMNVEV (reference sequence). The CDR3 runs to 15 residues. Deletions cut 3 bases from V and 4 bases from J, with 13 bases between. CDR3 sequence reads: CASSFGELNYNEQFF. The CDR3 coding sequence is TGTGCCAGCAGTTTTGGGGAACTAAATTACAATGAGCAGTTCTTC.

This clonotype was counted between two and nine times. The chain combines TRBV11-2 with TRBJ2-1, with D perhaps TRBD2 (5 bases). CDR1 is SGHAT, CDR2 FQNNGV, per germline. The CDR3 totals 12 residues. The V and J ends lost 5 bases and 8 bases respectively, with 10 bases between them. CDR3 loop: CASSLDFHEQFF. CDR3 coding DNA: TGTGCCAGCAGCCTGGACTTCCATGAGCAGTTCTTC.

This clonotype was counted between two and nine times. V and J are TRBV6-1 and TRBJ2-4; 9 bases fit TRBD1. Germline trimming cut 1 base from V and 7 bases from J; bases unmatched to any gene: 5. The CDR3 loop spans 15 amino acids. The germline CDR1 and CDR2 sequences are MNHNS and SASEGT. CDR3 nucleotides: TGTGCCAGCAGTGAAGAGGTGACAGGGGGGAACATTCAGTACTTC. Its protein product is CASSEEVTGGNIQYF.

This clonotype was seen only a few times. The V and J genes are TRBV11-1 and TRBJ2-7; TRBD1 matches 7 bases. This CDR3 spans 19 amino acids. J lost 1 base, V lost 4 bases, and 19 bases had no gene match. The germline V gene encodes CDR1 SGHAT and CDR2 FQDESV (reference sequence). CDR3 loop: CASSWRPGTDFNYSYEQYF. In DNA form, the CDR3 reads TGTGCCAGCAGCTGGAGGCCCGGGACAGACTTTAATTATTCCTACGAGCAGTACTTC.

The chain uses TRBV12-3 or TRBV12-4 and TRBJ2-3; 7 bases map to TRBD2. J was trimmed by 1 base and V by 8 bases; bases with no gene match: 3. This CDR3 contains 13 residues. The CDR3 sequence is CASGSGGTDTQYF. DNA of the CDR3: TGTGCCAGCGGCAGCGGGGGCACAGATACGCAGTATTTT.

The chain carries TRBV12-3 or TRBV12-4 and TRBJ2-1; 14 bases match TRBD2. This CDR3 region has 15 residues. V shed 5 bases, J shed 8 bases, and the junction held 5 bases outside the gene matches. CDR3 region: CASSPGTSGSYEQFF. DNA of the CDR3: TGTGCCAGCAGTCCTGGGACTAGCGGGAGTTATGAGCAGTTCTTC.

The chain has TRBV29-1 and TRBJ1-4, with D possibly matching TRBD1 (5 bases). V lost 6 bases and J 10 bases, leaving 12 bases between the germline ends. The CDR3 spans 11 residues. Per germline, CDR1 SQVTM and CDR2 ANQGSEA. The CDR3 sequence is CSVEYGGKLFF. In nucleotides, the CDR3 is TGCAGCGTGGAGTATGGGGGAAAACTGTTTTTT.

This clonotype was seen many times. The chain employs TRBV5-1 and TRBJ1-1; TRBD1 matches at 8 bases. The CDR3 spans 15 residues. V shed 0 bases and J 1 base; nucleotides not matched to a gene: 2. Germline V gene data show CDR1 as SGHRS and CDR2 as YFSETQ. The CDR3 region has the DNA TGCGCCAGCAGCTTGGGGACAGGGTGGAACACTGAAGCTTTCTTT. As protein: CASSLGTGWNTEAFF.

The chain is built from TRBV20-1 and TRBJ1-5, with 7 bases matching TRBD1. V was pared by 5 bases and J by 6 bases, with 16 bases of the junction left unmatched. CDR3 length: 16 amino acids. The V gene's germline CDR1 is DFQATT and CDR2 SNEGSKA (reference sequence). This chain's CDR3 is CSAPSLGRGAGQPQHF. CDR3 nucleotides: TGCAGTGCTCCCTCGCTAGGCAGGGGGGCGGGTCAGCCCCAGCATTTT.

This clonotype occurred many times. This sequence joins TRBV29-1 and TRBJ2-5; the match to TRBD2 covers 9 bases. This CDR3 is built from 16 residues. With 0 bases clipped from V and 4 bases from J, the junction kept 9 bases outside the gene matches. Germline V gene sequence: CDR1 SQVTM, CDR2 ANQGSEA. The chain's CDR3 is CSVEEVYETSGETQYF. The CDR3 bases are TGCAGCGTTGAAGAGGTGTATGAGACTAGCGGAGAGACCCAGTACTTC.

The chain uses TRBV15 and TRBJ1-1; weak D call: TRBD1 (6 bases). The CDR3 has 15 residues. The germline CDR1 and CDR2 sequences are LNHNV and YYDKDF (reference sequence). V dropped 4 bases and J dropped 8 bases, with 20 bases sitting between them. CDR3 in amino acids: CATSMYRARGGEAFF. CDR3 DNA sequence: TGTGCCACCAGCATGTACAGGGCCCGTGGGGGGGAAGCTTTCTTT.

This sequence joins TRBV30 and TRBJ1-1, with D unresolved. V dropped 5 bases and J dropped 3 bases, with 7 bases sitting between them. Germline V lookup: CDR1 GTSNPN, CDR2 SVGIG (reference sequence). The CDR3 contains 11 residues. The CDR3 DNA sequence: TGTGCCTGGGTAGGGTACACTGAAGCTTTCTTT. This translates into CAWVGYTEAFF.